Here is one TCR beta chain with its context. The antigen is unknown. CDR3 length equals 17 residues. Trimming took 2 bases from V and 6 from J; bases not matched to a gene: 10. Germline V CDR1 and CDR2: SNHLY, FYNNEI. This record comes from a study of cytomegalovirus exposure and HLA in healthy donors. Overall study results and limits: Association of 15,000 to 20,000 TCR beta sequences with HLA alleles was found at 0.05 false discovery rate in a later analysis. According to the study, 160 or so TCR beta chains were cytomegalovirus-associated.

Donors consisted of healthy bone marrow donors. The study ran its PCR with 60 Vbeta and 13 Jbeta primers. In the source study's methods: In a later analysis, the count reached 74 million or so unique TCR beta chains, with 10 million to 14 million shared. Libraries were prepared by immunoSEQ multiplex PCR; TCRdb keeps only in-frame clonotypes and omits some of them. The DNA was the basis for D and trimming; V, J and clone size are from that table. Here the sample spans around 100,000 clones, around 80% being singletons. Sequencing was carried out using PBMCs. The TCR comes from a man aged 30 to 39 in good health and CMV-seropositive. V is TRBV2 and J is TRBJ2-1; TRBD1 matches at 10 bases. The CDR3: CASSELGRGQGFNEQFF. The CDR3 DNA is TGTGCCAGCAGTGAACTAGGCCGGGGACAGGGGTTCAATGAGCAGTTCTTC.